Sequencing of this T cell receptor beta chain was carried out in a study of blood T cell repertoires in COVID-19. Study information: Samples representing acute and convalescent COVID-19 were sourced from the United States, Italy and Spain.

Sequenced by immunoSEQ multiplex PCR; TCRdb stores in-frame clones only, minus some. The sample shows over 350,000 clones, 91% of them seen only once. Germline V gives CDR1 MNHEY, CDR2 SVGEGT. The CDR3 is 17 residues long. With 0 bases clipped from V and 1 base from J, the junction kept 8 bases outside the gene matches. This receptor was taken from a woman in her thirties or forties who had been exposed to COVID-19. The sequencing input was PBMCs or T cells enriched from blood (not recorded which). The V and J genes are TRBV6-2 or TRBV6-3 and TRBJ2-7; 8 positions agree with TRBD1. The CDR3 region is CASSYSARGDRSYEQYF. As DNA, the CDR3 is TGTGCCAGCAGTTACTCGGCTAGGGGGGACAGGTCCTACGAGCAGTACTTC.